The next 8 T cell receptor beta chains were all read from a single sample in a study of T cell responses to AZD1222 COVID-19 vaccine. TCRdb keeps only in-frame clones here, not all; method: immunoSEQ multiplex PCR. The sample includes 120,000 to 150,000 clones, 92% of them seen just once. The starting material was peripheral blood, obtained 28 days after the second AZD1222 dose. These TCRs come from an adult who received the AZD1222 COVID-19 vaccine.

The chain couples TRBV18 to TRBJ2-5; 9 nucleotides match TRBD1. Germline V gene lookup returns CDR1 KGHSH and CDR2 LQKENI. The CDR3 spans 17 residues. V shed 3 bases and J 2 bases; nucleotides not matched to a gene: 10. The CDR3 coding sequence is TGTGCCAGCTCACCTTTGCCAACTGGGACAGGGCAAGAGACCCAGTACTTC. Amino acids: CASSPLPTGTGQETQYF. The full variable domain, its missing parts supplied by reference TRBV18 and TRBJ2-5, is NAGVMQNPRHLVRRRGQEARLRCSPMKGHSHVYWYRQLPEEGLKFMVYLQKENIIDESGMPKERFSAEFPKEGPSILRIQQVVRGDSAAYFCASSPLPTGTGQETQYFGPGTRLLVL.

The rearrangement uses TRBV28 and TRBJ1-1, with TRBD1 matching 7 bases. Germline V gene lookup returns CDR1 MDHEN and CDR2 SYDVKM. With 7 bases clipped from V and 2 bases from J, the junction kept 10 bases outside the gene matches. The CDR3 loop spans 15 amino acids. The CDR3 spells CASIGTGTANTEAFF. In nucleotides, the CDR3 is TGTGCCAGCATCGGAACCGGGACAGCAAACACTGAAGCTTTCTTT.

The rearrangement links TRBV27 to TRBJ2-2; 7 bases match TRBD1. The CDR3 extends over 13 amino acids. The V gene's germline CDR1 is MNHEY and CDR2 SMNVEV (reference sequence). V shed 5 bases, J shed 7 bases, and the junction held 4 bases outside the gene matches. In DNA form, the CDR3 reads TGTGCCAGCAGTCAAACAGGGGACGGGGAGCTGTTTTTT. This sequence encodes CASSQTGDGELFF.

The V call is TRBV5-6, the J call TRBJ1-2, with D tentatively TRBD1 (5 bases). There are 14 residues in the CDR3. Trimming took 4 bases from V and 4 from J, leaving 14 bases between them. The germline gives CDR1 SGHDT, CDR2 YYEEEE. The CDR3 DNA follows: TGTGCCAGCAGCCTCGGGCGGGGGTCCTATGGCTACACCTTC. This gives the protein CASSLGRGSYGYTF.

This CDR3 is CASSYLLRFYGYTF. The CDR3 region has the DNA TGTGCCAGCAGTTACTTACTGAGGTTCTATGGCTACACCTTC. The chain combines TRBV6-2 or TRBV6-3 with TRBJ1-2; D not certain. Trimming removed 1 base from V and 4 bases from J, with 10 bases in between. Germline values: CDR1 MNHEY, CDR2 SVGEGT. The CDR3 contains 14 residues.

The V and J genes are TRBV18 and TRBJ2-2; tentative D call: TRBD1 (7 bases). Trimming pared 5 bases from V and 1 base from J, leaving 11 bases between. The CDR3 is 15 amino acids. Germline V gene sequence: CDR1 KGHSH, CDR2 LQKENI. The CDR3 region is CASSGGTENTGELFF. The CDR3 DNA reads as TGTGCCAGCTCAGGAGGGACAGAGAACACCGGGGAGCTGTTTTTT.

The chain uses TRBV11-2 and TRBJ1-1; 8 nucleotides align to TRBD1. Germline V gene sequence: CDR1 SGHAT, CDR2 FQNNGV. The CDR3 is made up of 18 amino acids. V lost 1 base and J lost 0; bases outside the gene matches: 10. CDR3 loop: CASSLATLRGRMNTEAFF. DNA for the CDR3: TGTGCCAGCAGCTTAGCAACACTCAGGGGGCGGATGAACACTGAAGCTTTCTTT.

The chain links TRBV19 to TRBJ1-5; TRBD1 might be the D (5 bases). In germline, CDR1 is LNHDA, CDR2 SQIVND (reference sequence). The CDR3 covers 16 residues. Trimming removed 4 bases from V and 4 bases from J, with 17 bases in between. The CDR3 region is CASSTPRGEWNQPQHF. The CDR3, as DNA: TGTGCCAGTAGTACACCCCGGGGGGAATGGAATCAGCCCCAGCATTTT.